The next 19 T cell receptor beta chains were all read from a single sample in a study of shared clonotypes between healthy human individuals. Naive CD8 cells comprised CD45RO-negative, CCR7-positively selected cells, excluding terminally differentiated effector memory CD45RA+ cells. Sequenced by immunoSEQ multiplex PCR; TCRdb stores in-frame clones only, minus some. This sample has roughly 810,000 clones, with just over 95% found just once. Sequenced sample: naive CD8+ T cells sorted from blood. The receptors were gathered from a man aged 30 to 39 in good health.

A single count supports this clone. The gene calls are TRBV11-2 and TRBJ2-1; D unresolved. This CDR3 spans 12 amino acids. The germline V and J ends were trimmed by 4 bases and 9 bases, with 10 bases remaining between them. CDR1 and CDR2 (germline): SGHAT, FQNNGV. CDR3 nucleotides: TGTGCCAGCAGCTCAATGGGTGGTGAGCAGTTCTTC. It yields the protein CASSSMGGEQFF.

The chain couples TRBV7-9 to TRBJ2-1; 10 bases align to TRBD2. Germline CDR1 reads SEHNR; CDR2 reads FQNEAQ (reference sequence). Unmatched junction bases numbered 13, after V lost 8 bases and J lost 0 bases. The CDR3 totals 18 residues. CDR3 in DNA: TGTGCCAGCGCTGGGGCACTAGCGGGACGGAGCTCCTACAATGAGCAGTTCTTC. Translated, it gives CASAGALAGRSSYNEQFF.

The chain links TRBV11-2 to TRBJ2-7; no clear D gene. Trimming shortened V by 1 base and J by 5 bases, and 6 bases separated the two germline ends. Per the germline V gene, CDR1 is SGHAT and CDR2 is FQNNGV. This CDR3 has 12 residues. The CDR3 region has the DNA TGTGCCAGCAGCTTAGGGTTGAACGAGCAGTACTTC. Protein: CASSLGLNEQYF.

The chain employs TRBV27 and TRBJ2-7; the match to TRBD1 covers 7 bases. Germline V gene lookup returns CDR1 MNHEY and CDR2 SMNVEV (reference sequence). The CDR3 length is 13 residues. J gave up 2 bases and V 6 bases, and 4 bases lay outside the gene matches. In nucleotides, the CDR3 is TGTGCCAGCAGGCCAGGGGGAACCTACGAGCAGTACTTC. This gives the protein CASRPGGTYEQYF.

This clone was counted only a few times. V and J are TRBV5-1 and TRBJ2-1, with TRBD1 matching 7 bases. The CDR3 runs to 15 residues. The junction had 11 bases not matched to a gene; V was cut back by 4 bases and J by 7 bases. CDR1 and CDR2 from the germline V gene are SGHRS and YFSETQ. Written as DNA, the CDR3 is TGCGCCAGCAGCGAACGACAGGGATTGAGGAATGAGCAGTTCTTC. Translation gives CASSERQGLRNEQFF.

For this clone: The same CDR3 arises from other DNA sequences in this sample as well. This chain joins TRBV6-5 and TRBJ2-1; 7 bases align to TRBD2. The germline V gene encodes CDR1 MNHEY and CDR2 SVGAGI. The CDR3 covers 14 residues. V trimming: 0 bases; J trimming: 6 bases; junction bases outside the gene matches: 2. This CDR3 reads CASSYSGGSNEQFF. Here the CDR3 DNA reads TGTGCCAGCAGTTACTCGGGAGGGAGCAATGAGCAGTTCTTC.

The gene calls are TRBV7-6 and TRBJ2-7; 8 bases are shared with TRBD2. From germline, CDR1 is SGHVS and CDR2 FNYEAQ. The CDR3 is 16 amino acids. With V trimmed by 4 bases and J by 0 bases, 8 bases remained unmatched. The CDR3 reads CASSSPGAGDSYEQYF. CDR3 DNA sequence: TGTGCCAGCAGCTCCCCGGGAGCGGGGGACTCCTACGAGCAGTACTTC.

The V gene is TRBV6-5, the J gene TRBJ2-7; the match to TRBD1 covers 7 bases. The CDR3 spans 12 residues. J was trimmed by 5 bases and V by 5 bases; bases with no gene match: 3. The germline V gene has CDR1 MNHEY and CDR2 SVGAGI. The CDR3 reads CASSLTGDEQYF. The CDR3 DNA is TGTGCCAGCAGTCTCACAGGGGACGAGCAGTACTTC.

Comment on this clone: Other DNA sequences in the sample encode the same CDR3. The chain couples TRBV28 to TRBJ2-7; D ambiguous. The length of the CDR3 is 12 residues. The germline CDR1 and CDR2 sequences are MDHEN and SYDVKM. The V and J ends lost 2 bases and 3 bases respectively, with 5 bases between them. Here the CDR3 reads CASSLGDYEQYF. The CDR3 nucleotides are TGTGCCAGCAGTTTAGGGGACTACGAGCAGTACTTC.

This chain connects TRBV6-5 to TRBJ2-7, with D maybe TRBD2 (6 bases). CDR1 is MNHEY and CDR2 is SVGAGI in the germline V gene. This CDR3 is 16 amino acids long. V was cut by 0 bases and J by 1 base, with 13 bases left in between. In DNA, the CDR3 is TGTGCCAGCAGTTACTCGACTAGTCGATCTTCCTACGAGCAGTACTTC. It codes for CASSYSTSRSSYEQYF.

V gene TRBV7-6 combines with J gene TRBJ2-1; maybe TRBD1 (6 bases). CDR3 length: 13 residues. Germline V CDR1 and CDR2: SGHVS, FNYEAQ. The V end was cut by 5 bases, the J end by 9 bases, with 14 bases between. CDR3 DNA sequence: TGTGCCAGCAGCCCGAATCTACAGGGTGAGCAGTTCTTC. Its translation: CASSPNLQGEQFF.

The chain combines TRBV28 with TRBJ2-7; TRBD1 matches 10 bases. Germline V gene data show CDR1 as MDHEN and CDR2 as SYDVKM. This CDR3 has 13 amino acids. V lost 7 bases, J lost 1 base, and 1 base stayed unmatched. The CDR3 DNA is TGTGCCAGCAAGGGACAGGGGTCCTACGAGCAGTACTTC. This codes for CASKGQGSYEQYF.

To note about this clone: This sample includes further DNA sequences coding for the same CDR3. The V and J genes are TRBV7-9 and TRBJ2-1; 10 bases are a match to TRBD2. CDR1 is SEHNR and CDR2 is FQNEAQ in the germline V gene (reference sequence). The ends lost 5 bases at V and 1 base at J; junction bases unmatched: 5. The CDR3 has 16 amino acids. The CDR3: CASSPPSGSSYNEQFF. The CDR3 DNA reads as TGTGCCAGCAGCCCCCCTAGCGGGAGTTCCTACAATGAGCAGTTCTTC.

The chain is built from TRBV6-5 and TRBJ1-2, with D possibly being TRBD1 (5 bases). This CDR3 is built from 15 residues. V gave up 4 bases and J gave up 4 bases, with 16 bases separating them. Germline V gives CDR1 MNHEY, CDR2 SVGAGI. CDR3: CASSSNTGFPYGYTF. The CDR3 nucleotides read TGTGCCAGCAGTTCTAATACAGGCTTCCCCTATGGCTACACCTTC.

The chain combines TRBV11-2 with TRBJ2-7; D possibly corresponds to TRBD1 (5 bases). V dropped 7 bases and J dropped 3 bases, with 16 bases sitting between them. This CDR3 region has 14 residues. CDR1 is SGHAT, CDR2 FQNNGV, per germline. The CDR3 coding sequence is TGTGCCAGCACCCTAGGGGCATTGGGCTACGAGCAGTACTTC. Amino acid sequence: CASTLGALGYEQYF.

The rearrangement joins TRBV4-1 to TRBJ1-3, with TRBD1 as a possible D gene (6 bases). The V gene's germline CDR1 is MGHRA and CDR2 YSYEKL. The CDR3 has 15 amino acids. V lost 0 bases and J 3 bases, leaving 9 bases between the germline ends. The CDR3 coding sequence is TGCGCCAGCAGCCAAGAGCAGGGGTATGGAAACACCATATATTTT. Translation gives CASSQEQGYGNTIYF.

The CDR3 DNA sequence: TGTGCCAGCAGTACCGGGACATCAGATACGCAGTATTTT. This translates into CASSTGTSDTQYF. The chain is built from TRBV28 and TRBJ2-3; D possibly corresponds to TRBD1 (6 bases). The germline V gene encodes CDR1 MDHEN and CDR2 SYDVKM. The CDR3 totals 13 residues. With 5 bases removed from V and 4 bases from J, the gap between germline ends came to 10 bases.

CDR3 sequence reads: CASSQTGSSYEQYF. CDR3 DNA: TGTGCCAGCAGCCAGACGGGCAGCTCCTACGAGCAGTACTTC. J is TRBJ2-7 and V is TRBV28, with D hard to call. The length of the CDR3 is 14 residues. The germline CDR1 and CDR2 sequences are MDHEN and SYDVKM. The ends were cut back, 6 bases at V and 0 bases at J, with 12 bases in the middle.

The table lists this clone with a count of one. This chain connects TRBV2 to TRBJ2-6; 7 bases align to TRBD1. J lost 0 bases, V lost 7 bases, and 6 bases had no gene match. This CDR3 has 16 residues. Germline V lookup: CDR1 SNHLY, CDR2 FYNNEI. The CDR3 loop is CASTRTGRSGANVLTF. CDR3 DNA sequence: TGTGCCAGCACTCGGACAGGTCGCTCTGGGGCCAACGTCCTGACTTTC.